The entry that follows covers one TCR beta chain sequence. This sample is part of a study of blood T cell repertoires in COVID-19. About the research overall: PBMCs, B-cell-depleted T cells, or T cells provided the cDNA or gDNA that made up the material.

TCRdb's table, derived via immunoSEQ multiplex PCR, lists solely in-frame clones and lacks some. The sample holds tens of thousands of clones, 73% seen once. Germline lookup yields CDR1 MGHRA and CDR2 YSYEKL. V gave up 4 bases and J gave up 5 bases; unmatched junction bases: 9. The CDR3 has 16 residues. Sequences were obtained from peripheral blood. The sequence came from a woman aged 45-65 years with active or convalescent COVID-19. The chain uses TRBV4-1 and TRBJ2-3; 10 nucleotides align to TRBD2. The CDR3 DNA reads TGCGCCAGCAGCCTCTTCGCTAGCGGGAGTAAAGATACGCAGTATTTT. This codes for CASSLFASGSKDTQYF.